The clone carrying this T cell receptor beta chain has more than one count but fewer than ten. The antigen is unknown. The V end lost 1 base, the J end lost 4 bases, and 8 bases lay between the germline ends. The CDR3 runs 13 residues. Per the germline V gene, CDR1 is SGHNT and CDR2 is YYREEE (reference sequence). Since all of the isolated RNA was reverse transcribed, expressed TCRB transcripts were what got sequenced. Using immunoSEQ multiplex PCR, the repertoire was profiled, and TCRdb retains in-frame clones only, with some absent. The table lists roughly 730,000 clones, around 15% of them singletons. The sample comes from a study of beta chain features in type 1 diabetes. Notes on the study in general: TCRB CDR3 length was moderately but significantly reduced in all four CD4+ subsets of Type 1 diabetes patients.

The chain recombines TRBV5-4 with TRBJ1-1, with D unclear. This TCR was sampled from a man younger than 30 with type 1 diabetes. Sequenced: naive CD4+ T cells from blood. CDR3 coding DNA: TGTGCCAGCAGCTTGATGGGCGGCACTGAAGCTTTCTTT. Translated: CASSLMGGTEAFF.